What follows is one TCR beta chain and its context. The antigen is unknown. Autoimmune disease history or systemic immunosuppression excluded patients. The study sampled blood at baseline, cycle 4 day 1, and cycle 7 day 1. The CDR3 runs to 16 residues. V shed 5 bases and J shed 0 bases, with 14 bases lying between them. CDR1 is MNHNY, CDR2 SVGAGI, per germline (reference sequence). Generated by immunoSEQ multiplex PCR, the TCRdb table keeps only in-frame clones and is missing some. The sample lists roughly 41,000 clones; around 86% were seen once. This specimen comes from a study of OX40 agonist ivuxolimab in advanced cancers. Across the study: The treatment was a fully human IgG2 OX40 agonist, ivuxolimab. General observations from the study: In the expanded peripheral T cells, antigen specificity was never determined.

The clonotype comes from an adult with an advanced solid tumor such as melanoma, head and neck, liver or kidney cancer. The specimen was CD4+ or CD8+ T cells sorted from blood, collected in a trial of the OX40 agonist ivuxolimab. The V and J genes are TRBV6-6 and TRBJ2-1, with D perhaps assigned TRBD1 or TRBD2 (6 bases each). The CDR3 region has the DNA TGTGCCAGCAGTGGGGGCGGGGTGGTCTCCTACAATGAGCAGTTCTTC. The encoded protein is CASSGGGVVSYNEQFF.